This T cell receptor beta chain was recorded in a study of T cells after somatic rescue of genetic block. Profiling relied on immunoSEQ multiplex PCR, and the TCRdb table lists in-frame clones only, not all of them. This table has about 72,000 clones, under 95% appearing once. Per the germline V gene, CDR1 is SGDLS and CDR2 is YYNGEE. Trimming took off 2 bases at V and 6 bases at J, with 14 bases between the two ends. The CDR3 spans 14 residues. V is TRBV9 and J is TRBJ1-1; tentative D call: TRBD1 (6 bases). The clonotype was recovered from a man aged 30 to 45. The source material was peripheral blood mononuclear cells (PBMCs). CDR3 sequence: CASSVGTIGPEAFF. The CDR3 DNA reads TGTGCCAGCAGCGTCGGGACAATTGGACCTGAAGCTTTCTTT.